The TCR beta chain described here comes from a study of T cell clonality in common variable immunodeficiency. This clone showed up many times. Antigen unknown. The read stops 3 residues short of the end of the CDR3; the missing end is completed from the germline J gene. Data came from immunoSEQ multiplex PCR; TCRdb stores just in-frame clones and leaves some out. The sample lists tens of thousands of clones, none appearing once, the ten largest making up 2.5% to 3%. Heparinized whole blood, roughly 4.5 to 8 ml, came from each donor. Whole-study results and caveats: What drives increased CVID clonality needs T cell subpopulation sequencing. Common variable immunodeficiency TCR beta sequences reportedly had fewer deletions and N-nucleotide insertions. CVID subjects shared fewer TCRbeta clones than healthy controls did.

Unmatched junction bases numbered 2, after V lost 0 bases and J lost 4 bases. The germline V gene encodes CDR1 DFQATT and CDR2 SNEGSKA (reference sequence). The CDR3 contains 13 residues. This TCR came from a person between 18 and 75 years old in good health. The source material was peripheral blood mononuclear cells. This rearrangement joins TRBV20-1 to TRBJ1-2, with TRBD1 matching over 7 bases. CDR3 protein: CSARETGFYGYTF. CDR3 DNA (partial): TGCAGTGCTAGAGAGACAGGGTTCTATGGC.